The clone carrying this TCR beta chain occurred many times. One entry per CDR3 protein results from TCRdb running MiXCR on the multiplex PCR reads. The sample lists 150,000 or so distinct CDR3 sequences, around 35% occurring once. These data come from a study of breast tumors, draining lymph nodes, adjacent tissues. The lymph nodes were axillary draining lymph nodes from breast cancer patients. Germline CDR1 is DFQATT and CDR2 is SNEGSKA (reference sequence). The V and J ends lost 4 bases and 2 bases, in that order; junction bases with no gene match: 11. The CDR3 runs 16 residues. This sequence joins TRBV20-1 and TRBJ2-3; TRBD2 aligns across 8 bases. The sequence came from a female donor with breast cancer. Some clones in this sample may be carry-over from other donors' samples. Sequencing input: axillary lymph node tissue. In nucleotides, the CDR3 is TGCAGTGCTACCCCAATCCGGCGGGGGGACACAGATACGCAGTATTTT. It encodes CSATPIRRGDTDTQYF.